These 25 T cell receptor beta chains share one sample of origin, sequenced in a study of cytomegalovirus exposure and HLA in healthy donors. The PCR made use of 60 Vbeta and 13 Jbeta primers. Assay: immunoSEQ multiplex PCR; the TCRdb copy retains only in-frame clones and omits some. The table has about 150,000 clones, 80% to 90% seen once. Material for sequencing was PBMCs. Every receptor here comes from a woman under 30 in good health and CMV-seronegative.

V usage is TRBV2 and J usage is TRBJ2-2; 10 bases are shared with TRBD2. The junction had 3 bases not matched to a gene; V was cut back by 5 bases and J by 6 bases. In germline, CDR1 is SNHLY, CDR2 FYNNEI. The CDR3 extends over 14 amino acids. Here the CDR3 reads CASSRGLAAGELFF. DNA for the CDR3: TGTGCCAGCAGTCGTGGACTAGCGGCCGGGGAGCTGTTTTTT.

The J gene is TRBJ2-3, the V gene TRBV7-2; 7 bases fit TRBD2. The CDR3 extends over 16 amino acids. Per germline, CDR1 SGHTA and CDR2 FQGNSA. With V trimmed by 2 bases and J by 3 bases, 8 bases remained unmatched. CDR3 region: CASSLSGGSGTDTQYF. In DNA form, the CDR3 reads TGTGCCAGCAGCTTAAGTGGCGGGAGTGGTACAGATACGCAGTATTTT.

V gene TRBV30 combines with J gene TRBJ2-3; tentatively, D is TRBD2 (7 bases). The CDR3 runs to 15 residues. CDR1 and CDR2 (germline): GTSNPN, SVGIG (reference sequence). Trimming shortened V by 0 bases and J by 1 base, and 11 bases separated the two germline ends. The CDR3 sequence is CAWSVGGGGTDTQYF. The CDR3 nucleotides read TGTGCCTGGAGTGTAGGCGGGGGCGGCACAGATACGCAGTATTTT. Complete variable domain (other parts from reference TRBV30 and TRBJ2-3): SQTIHQWPATLVQPVGSPLSLECTVEGTSNPNLYWYRQAAGRGLQLLFYSVGIGQISSEVPQNLSASRPQDRQFILSSKKLLLSDSGFYLCAWSVGGGGTDTQYFGPGTRLTVL.

DNA of the CDR3: TGTGCCAGCAGTGAGGATAGCGGGGGGGCCACTGAGCAGTTCTTC. This sequence encodes CASSEDSGGATEQFF. The rearrangement joins TRBV2 to TRBJ2-1; 11 bases line up with TRBD2. CDR1 and CDR2 from the germline V gene are SNHLY and FYNNEI. The CDR3 has 15 amino acids. J gave up 9 bases and V 3 bases, and 7 bases lay outside the gene matches.

The chain couples TRBV5-1 to TRBJ2-2; D is possibly TRBD2 (6 bases). V was cut by 7 bases and J by 3 bases, with 10 bases left in between. CDR1 and CDR2 (germline): SGHRS, YFSETQ. The CDR3 sequence is 13 residues long. The CDR3 reads CASGGGDTGELFF. The CDR3 DNA reads TGCGCCAGCGGGGGAGGCGACACCGGGGAGCTGTTTTTT.

This clone occurred once. The identical CDR3 is also encoded by other nucleotide sequences in the sample. The chain has TRBV4-2 and TRBJ2-1; 11 positions match TRBD2. Germline CDR1 reads LGHNA; CDR2 reads YNFKEQ. The CDR3 totals 16 residues. With 6 bases clipped from V and 2 bases from J, the junction kept 6 bases outside the gene matches. The DNA for the CDR3 is TGTGCCAGCAGTCTAGCGGGAGGAGTAACCTACAATGAGCAGTTCTTC. Translated: CASSLAGGVTYNEQFF.

The chain joins TRBV14 to TRBJ2-7; maybe TRBD1 (6 bases). Trimming stripped 4 bases from V and 4 bases from J, with 20 bases between. This CDR3 spans 16 amino acids. CDR1 and CDR2 (germline): SGHDN, FVKESK. For the CDR3, the DNA is TGTGCCAGCAGCCCGTCAGGGGCCCCTCCTCAGTACGAGCAGTACTTC. This translates into CASSPSGAPPQYEQYF.

The chain has TRBV6-5 and TRBJ2-7; TRBD1 is a possible D gene (5 bases). The V gene's germline CDR1 is MNHEY and CDR2 SVGAGI. The CDR3 totals 15 residues. V dropped 6 bases and J dropped 0 bases, with 15 bases sitting between them. The CDR3 sequence is CASSVGAHTSYEQYF. CDR3 nucleotide sequence: TGTGCCAGCAGCGTTGGGGCGCACACCTCCTACGAGCAGTACTTC.

The V and J genes are TRBV11-2 and TRBJ1-3, with D maybe TRBD1 (5 bases). With 0 bases removed from V and 0 bases from J, the gap between germline ends came to 9 bases. The CDR3 totals 16 residues. Germline-derived CDR1 and CDR2 are SGHAT and FQNNGV. The CDR3 DNA sequence: TGTGCCAGCAGCTTAGACAGGGCCCACTCTGGAAACACCATATATTTT. Translated, it gives CASSLDRAHSGNTIYF.

This rearrangement joins TRBV29-1 to TRBJ2-1; 12 nucleotides line up with TRBD2. The V segment lost 4 bases and the J segment 3 bases; nucleotides outside the gene matches: 7. The CDR3 sequence is 16 residues long. Germline CDR1 is SQVTM and CDR2 is ANQGSEA. The CDR3 coding sequence is TGCAGCGTTGTATCTAGCGGGAGGGCCGGCTACAATGAGCAGTTCTTC. It yields the protein CSVVSSGRAGYNEQFF.

The V call is TRBV7-2, the J call TRBJ1-6; 7 nucleotides agree with TRBD1. Germline V gene data show CDR1 as SGHTA and CDR2 as FQGNSA. This CDR3 comprises 14 residues. V lost 5 bases to trimming and J lost 5 bases; unmatched junction nucleotides: 3. DNA of the CDR3: TGTGCCAGCAGCCTTGGGACAGATAATTCACCCCTCCACTTT. Amino acid sequence: CASSLGTDNSPLHF.

The rearrangement joins TRBV4-1 to TRBJ2-3; 10 bases line up with TRBD2. Germline CDR1 and CDR2: MGHRA and YSYEKL. J gave up 4 bases and V 5 bases, and 6 bases lay outside the gene matches. The CDR3 is 15 residues long. The CDR3 DNA reads TGCGCCAGCAGCACCGCAGCGGGGGGGCCAGATACGCAGTATTTT. Translation: CASSTAAGGPDTQYF.

The chain is built from TRBV5-1 and TRBJ1-2, with D possibly being TRBD1 (6 bases). Per the germline V gene, CDR1 is SGHRS and CDR2 is YFSETQ. V was trimmed by 0 bases and J by 2 bases, leaving 8 bases between them. The CDR3 runs to 14 residues. The CDR3 region is CASSLDRENYGYTF. The CDR3 DNA reads as TGCGCCAGCAGCTTGGACAGGGAAAACTATGGCTACACCTTC.

The table lists this clone with a count of one. The rearrangement uses TRBV13 and TRBJ2-2, with D possibly matching TRBD2 (5 bases). The germline gives CDR1 PRHDT, CDR2 FYEKMQ (reference sequence). Trimming cost V 1 base and J 2 bases, with 11 bases left between them. This CDR3 is 16 amino acids long. The CDR3: CASSLVARRNTGELFF. DNA for the CDR3: TGTGCCAGCAGCTTAGTAGCGCGGAGAAACACCGGGGAGCTGTTTTTT.

V is TRBV18 and J is TRBJ1-2; D perhaps matches TRBD1 (6 bases). V gave up 4 bases and J gave up 3 bases, with 18 bases separating them. Per the germline V gene, CDR1 is KGHSH and CDR2 is LQKENI. The CDR3 sequence is 16 residues long. The CDR3 is CASSLSGTSSDYGYTF. The CDR3 DNA reads as TGTGCCAGCTCACTATCCGGGACATCGAGCGACTATGGCTACACCTTC. Combining the CDR3 with reference TRBV18 and TRBJ1-2 gives the whole variable domain NAGVMQNPRHLVRRRGQEARLRCSPMKGHSHVYWYRQLPEEGLKFMVYLQKENIIDESGMPKERFSAEFPKEGPSILRIQQVVRGDSAAYFCASSLSGTSSDYGYTFGSGTRLTVV.

This clone was picked up a small number of times. The gene calls are TRBV19 and TRBJ2-7, with D tentatively TRBD2 (5 bases). CDR3 length equals 13 residues. Trimming shortened V by 5 bases and J by 0 bases, and 8 bases separated the two germline ends. Germline assignment: CDR1 LNHDA and CDR2 SQIVND (reference sequence). The CDR3 DNA reads TGTGCCAGTAGTCCGGCGGGCTCCTACGAGCAGTACTTC. Protein sequence: CASSPAGSYEQYF.

V gene TRBV27 combines with J gene TRBJ2-7; 7 bases map to TRBD2. The germline gives CDR1 MNHEY, CDR2 SMNVEV (reference sequence). With 6 bases clipped from V and 4 bases from J, the junction kept 12 bases outside the gene matches. The CDR3 length is 15 residues. The CDR3 nucleotides are TGTGCCAGCAGCCCTGGGAGCGGGGCATGGTACGAGCAGTACTTC. This encodes CASSPGSGAWYEQYF.

The chain is built from TRBV4-1 and TRBJ1-3; D possibly corresponds to TRBD1 (5 bases). From germline, CDR1 is MGHRA and CDR2 YSYEKL. CDR3 length: 15 amino acids. The V and J ends lost 1 base and 1 base respectively, with 8 bases between them. Written as DNA, the CDR3 is TGCGCCAGCAGCCAAGTTCCAGGGTCTGGAAACACCATATATTTT. This sequence encodes CASSQVPGSGNTIYF.

This clone appeared a few times. The J gene is TRBJ1-1, the V gene TRBV14; 7 positions match TRBD1. Germline V CDR1 and CDR2: SGHDN, FVKESK. This CDR3 spans 15 amino acids. After removal of 0 bases from V and 6 bases from J, the junction contained 7 bases not matched to a gene. Written as DNA, the CDR3 is TGTGCCAGCAGCCAAGATAACAGGGGAAGGTCTGAAGCTTTCTTT. This codes for CASSQDNRGRSEAFF.

This clone was recorded only once. This chain connects TRBV4-3 to TRBJ2-3; 11 bases align to TRBD2. There are 14 residues in the CDR3. The germline CDR1 and CDR2 sequences are LGHNA and YSLEER. V lost 4 bases, J lost 6 bases, and 3 bases stayed unmatched. CDR3 nucleotide sequence: TGCGCCAGCAGCCTAGCGGGAGGGGGGGATACGCAGTATTTT. The encoded protein is CASSLAGGGDTQYF.

The rearrangement uses TRBV7-8 and TRBJ2-5; 9 nucleotides align to TRBD1. The CDR3 length is 15 residues. The germline V gene encodes CDR1 SGHVS and CDR2 FQNEAQ. The V segment lost 1 base and the J segment 4 bases; nucleotides outside the gene matches: 4. This CDR3 is CASSLESTGGETQYF. CDR3 in DNA: TGTGCCAGCAGCTTAGAGTCGACAGGGGGAGAGACCCAGTACTTC.

The V and J genes are TRBV19 and TRBJ2-7; D might be TRBD2 (7 bases). Germline-derived CDR1 and CDR2 are LNHDA and SQIVND (reference sequence). Trimming pared 7 bases from V and 2 bases from J, leaving 12 bases between. The CDR3 is 13 amino acids. CDR3 amino acids: CASTRGGPYEQYF. Here the CDR3 DNA reads TGTGCCAGTACGAGGGGGGGACCCTACGAGCAGTACTTC. The variable domain in full, completed from reference TRBV19 and TRBJ2-7, reads DGGITQSPKYLFRKEGQNVTLSCEQNLNHDAMYWYRQDPGQGLRLIYYSQIVNDFQKGDIAEGYSVSREKKESFPLTVTSAQKNPTAFYLCASTRGGPYEQYFGPGTRLTVT.

The chain carries TRBV10-3 and TRBJ2-2; D perhaps matches TRBD2 (6 bases). Germline CDR1 ENHRY, CDR2 SYGVKD. The CDR3 contains 13 residues. With 2 bases removed from V and 9 bases from J, the gap between germline ends came to 10 bases. Written as DNA, the CDR3 is TGTGCCATCAGTGAGGGGGGGTCCCGGGAGCTGTTTTTT. As protein: CAISEGGSRELFF.

About this clone: The junction differs from germline at one of its ends, possibly a read error. The chain carries TRBV7-2 and TRBJ2-7, with 13 bases lining up with TRBD2. Germline lookup yields CDR1 SGHTA and CDR2 FQGNSA. CDR3 length: 14 residues. CDR3 region: CASSPTSGRYEQCF. The CDR3 DNA reads as TGTGCCAGCAGCCCGACTAGCGGGAGGTACGAGCAGTGCTTC.

CDR3 coding DNA: TGTGCCAGCAGCCTTAGGGGGAATGAGCAGTTCTTC. This translates into CASSLRGNEQFF. This rearrangement joins TRBV28 to TRBJ2-1; TRBD1 is a possible D gene (6 bases). CDR1 is MDHEN, CDR2 SYDVKM, per germline. V was shortened by 6 bases and J by 7 bases, with 10 bases between the two germline ends. The CDR3 is 12 residues long. Using reference TRBV28 and TRBJ2-1 for the parts outside the CDR3, the full variable domain is DVKVTQSSRYLVKRTGEKVFLECVQDMDHENMFWYRQDPGLGLRLIYFSYDVKMKEKGDIPEGYSVSREKKERFSLILESASTNQTSMYLCASSLRGNEQFFGPGTRLTVL.